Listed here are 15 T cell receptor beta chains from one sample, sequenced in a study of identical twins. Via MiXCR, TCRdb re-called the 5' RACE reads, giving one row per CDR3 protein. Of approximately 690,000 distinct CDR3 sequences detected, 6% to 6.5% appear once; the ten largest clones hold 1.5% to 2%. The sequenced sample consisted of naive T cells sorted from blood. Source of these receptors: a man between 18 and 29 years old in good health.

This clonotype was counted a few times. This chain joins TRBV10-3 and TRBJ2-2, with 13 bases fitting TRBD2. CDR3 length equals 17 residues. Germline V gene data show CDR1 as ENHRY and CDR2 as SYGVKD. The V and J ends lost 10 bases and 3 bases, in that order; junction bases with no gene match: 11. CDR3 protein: CATQGLAGAKDTGELFF. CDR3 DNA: TGTGCCACCCAAGGACTAGCGGGAGCGAAGGACACCGGGGAGCTGTTTTTT.

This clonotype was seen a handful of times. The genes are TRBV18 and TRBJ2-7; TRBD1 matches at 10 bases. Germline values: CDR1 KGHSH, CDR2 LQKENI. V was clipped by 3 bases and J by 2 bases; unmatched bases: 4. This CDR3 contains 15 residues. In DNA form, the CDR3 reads TGTGCCAGCTCACCGGGACAGGGGAGTCCCTACGAGCAGTACGTC. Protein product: CASSPGQGSPYEQYV.

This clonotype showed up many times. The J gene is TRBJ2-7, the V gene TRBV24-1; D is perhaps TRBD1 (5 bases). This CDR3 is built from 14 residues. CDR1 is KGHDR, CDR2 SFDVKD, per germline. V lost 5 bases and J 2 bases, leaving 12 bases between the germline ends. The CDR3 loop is CATSGGGQTYEQYF. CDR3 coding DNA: TGTGCCACCAGTGGGGGCGGACAAACCTACGAGCAGTACTTC.

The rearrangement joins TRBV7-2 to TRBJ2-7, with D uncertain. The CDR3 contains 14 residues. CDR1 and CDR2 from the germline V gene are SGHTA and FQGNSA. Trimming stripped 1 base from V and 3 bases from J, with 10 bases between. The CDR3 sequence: CASSLEIWGYEQYF. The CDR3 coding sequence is TGTGCCAGCAGCTTAGAAATTTGGGGCTACGAGCAGTACTTC.

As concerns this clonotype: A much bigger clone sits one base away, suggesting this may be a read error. CDR3 nucleotides: TGTGACAGCAGCTCCGACGGCTACGAGCAGTACTTC. This translates into CDSSSDGYEQYF. The chain links TRBV12-3 or TRBV12-4 to TRBJ2-7; D gene uncertain. The CDR3 has 12 amino acids.

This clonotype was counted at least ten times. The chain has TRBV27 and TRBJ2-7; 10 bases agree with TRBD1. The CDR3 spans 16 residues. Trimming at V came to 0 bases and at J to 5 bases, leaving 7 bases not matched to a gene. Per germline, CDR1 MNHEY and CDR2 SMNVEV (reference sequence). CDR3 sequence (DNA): TGTGCCAGCAGTTTATCGAGGGGACAGGGGCGGGACGAGCAGTACTTC. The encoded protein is CASSLSRGQGRDEQYF.

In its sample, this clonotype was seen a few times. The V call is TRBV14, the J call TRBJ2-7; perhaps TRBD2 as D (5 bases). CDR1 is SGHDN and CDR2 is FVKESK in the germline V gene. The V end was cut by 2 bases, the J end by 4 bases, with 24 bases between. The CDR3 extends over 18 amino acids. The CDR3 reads CASSQSPPGERETYEQYF. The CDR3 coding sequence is TGTGCCAGCAGCCAAAGCCCCCCTGGTGAGAGGGAGACTTACGAGCAGTACTTC.

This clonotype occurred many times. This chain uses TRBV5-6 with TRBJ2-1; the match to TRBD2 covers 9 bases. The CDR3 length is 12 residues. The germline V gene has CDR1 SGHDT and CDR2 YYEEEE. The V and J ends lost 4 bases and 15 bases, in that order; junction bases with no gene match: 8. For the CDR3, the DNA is TGTGCCAGCAGCATAGGGACTAGCCTGCTGTTCTTC. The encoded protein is CASSIGTSLLFF.

The CDR3 sequence is CASSLGQGGEFF. CDR3 sequence (DNA): TGTGCCAGCAGTTTGGGACAGGGAGGGGAGTTCTTC. This rearrangement joins TRBV12-3 or TRBV12-4 to TRBJ2-1, with TRBD1 matching over 9 bases. CDR3 length: 12 amino acids. J was trimmed by 14 bases and V by 3 bases; bases with no gene match: 5.

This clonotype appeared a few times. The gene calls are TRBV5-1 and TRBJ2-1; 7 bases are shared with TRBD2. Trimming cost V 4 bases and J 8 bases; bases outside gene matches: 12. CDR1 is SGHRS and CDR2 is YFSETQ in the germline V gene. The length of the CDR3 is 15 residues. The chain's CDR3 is CASSQAGLLPHEQFF. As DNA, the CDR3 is TGCGCCAGCAGCCAAGCGGGACTCTTACCCCATGAGCAGTTCTTC. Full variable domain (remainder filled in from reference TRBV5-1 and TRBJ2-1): KAGVTQTPRYLIKTRGQQVTLSCSPISGHRSVSWYQQTPGQGLQFLFEYFSETQRNKGNFPGRFSGRQFSNSRSEMNVSTLELGDSALYLCASSQAGLLPHEQFFGPGTRLTVL.

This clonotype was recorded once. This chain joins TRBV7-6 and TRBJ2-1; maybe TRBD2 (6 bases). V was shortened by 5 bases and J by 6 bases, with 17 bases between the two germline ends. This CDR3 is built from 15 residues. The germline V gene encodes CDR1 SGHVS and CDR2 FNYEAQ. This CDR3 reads CASSPPRGTVNEQFF. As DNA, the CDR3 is TGTGCCAGCAGCCCGCCGCGGGGAACAGTCAATGAGCAGTTCTTC.

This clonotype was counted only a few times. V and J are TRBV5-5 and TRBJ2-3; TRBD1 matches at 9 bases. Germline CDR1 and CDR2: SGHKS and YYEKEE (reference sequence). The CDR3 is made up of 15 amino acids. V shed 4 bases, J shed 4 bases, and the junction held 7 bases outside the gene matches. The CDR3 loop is CASSPLGQGADTQYF. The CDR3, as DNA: TGTGCCAGCAGCCCATTGGGACAGGGAGCAGATACGCAGTATTTT.

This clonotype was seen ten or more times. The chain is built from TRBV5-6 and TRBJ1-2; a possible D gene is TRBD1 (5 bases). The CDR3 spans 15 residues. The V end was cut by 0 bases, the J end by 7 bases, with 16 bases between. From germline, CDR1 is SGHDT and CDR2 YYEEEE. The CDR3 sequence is CASSLGGGELGGYTF. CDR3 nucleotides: TGTGCCAGCAGCTTGGGAGGAGGGGAGCTTGGTGGCTACACCTTC. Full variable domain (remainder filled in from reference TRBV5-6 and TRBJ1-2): DAGVTQSPTHLIKTRGQQVTLRCSPKSGHDTVSWYQQALGQGPQFIFQYYEEEERQRGNFPDRFSGHQFPNYSSELNVNALLLGDSALYLCASSLGGGELGGYTFGSGTRLTVV.

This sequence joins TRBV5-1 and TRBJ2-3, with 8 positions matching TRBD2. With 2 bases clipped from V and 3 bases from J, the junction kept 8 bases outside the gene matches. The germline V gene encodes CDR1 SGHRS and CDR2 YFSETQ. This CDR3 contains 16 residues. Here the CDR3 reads CASSFKAGVLTDTQYF. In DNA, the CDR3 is TGCGCCAGCAGCTTTAAAGCGGGAGTTTTAACAGATACGCAGTATTTT.

CDR3 region: CASSLGDVHFGAGANVLTF. As DNA, the CDR3 is TGTGCCAGCAGCTTAGGGGACGTTCATTTCGGGGCTGGGGCCAACGTCCTGACTTTC. The chain carries TRBV11-2 and TRBJ2-6, with D perhaps assigned TRBD1 or TRBD2 (5 bases each). This CDR3 contains 19 residues. V lost 1 base, J lost 2 bases, and 18 bases lay in between. From germline, CDR1 is SGHAT and CDR2 FQNNGV.